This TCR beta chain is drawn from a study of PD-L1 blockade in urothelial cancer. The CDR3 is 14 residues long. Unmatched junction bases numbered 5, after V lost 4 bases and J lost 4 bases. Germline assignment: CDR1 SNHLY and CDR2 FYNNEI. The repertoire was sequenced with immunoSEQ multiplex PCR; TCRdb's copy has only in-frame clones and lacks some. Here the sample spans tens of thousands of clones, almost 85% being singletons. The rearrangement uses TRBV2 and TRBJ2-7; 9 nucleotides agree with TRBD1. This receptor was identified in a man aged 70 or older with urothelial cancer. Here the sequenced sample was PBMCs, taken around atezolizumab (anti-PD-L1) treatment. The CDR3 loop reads CASSGGTGWYEQYF. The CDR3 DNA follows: TGTGCCAGCAGTGGGGGGACAGGGTGGTACGAGCAGTACTTC.